This TCR beta chain is from a study of beta chain features in type 1 diabetes. Study results and caveats: Among patients, naive, central memory and Treg TCRB repertoires appeared more similar than among healthy donors. Unsettled here was the matter of whether HLA type influences TCRB rearrangement.

Sequenced material consisted of expressed TCRB transcripts (all of the isolated RNA was reverse transcribed). Data came from immunoSEQ multiplex PCR; TCRdb stores just in-frame clones and leaves some out. This table holds around 250,000 clones, approximately 14% found once. Sampling consisted of one heparinised blood draw per donor, averaging approximately 100 mL. As regards this clone: Antigen specificity is unknown.

This TCR came from a woman aged 35 to 49 in good health. Source material: naive CD4+ T cells from blood.

This CDR3 reads CASSLPGGREEKLFF. CDR3 DNA: TGCGCCAGCAGCTTGCCCGGGGGACGGGAAGAAAAACTGTTTTTT. The gene calls are TRBV5-1 and TRBJ1-4, with D perhaps TRBD1 (5 bases). Germline V gives CDR1 SGHRS, CDR2 YFSETQ. Trimming removed 1 base from V and 8 bases from J, with 15 bases in between. The CDR3 runs 15 residues.